Described below is a single TCR beta chain sequence and its context. These data come from a study of blood T cell repertoires in COVID-19. The CDR3 has 13 residues. The V gene's germline CDR1 is ENHRY and CDR2 SYGVKD. V dropped 2 bases and J dropped 6 bases, with 8 bases sitting between them. In the original workflow: Amplification of reference gene primers provided the estimated nucleated cell counts. Sequencing used immunoSEQ multiplex PCR; TCRdb keeps in-frame clones, though not all of them. V and J calls plus clone size are reproduced from that table; the DNA served to infer D and trimming. The repertoire holds 140,000 to 150,000 clones, with around 90% as singletons.

This chain connects TRBV10-3 to TRBJ2-1; D is unclear. This TCR was sampled from a man between 60 and 75 years old with active or convalescent COVID-19. Sequencing was done on a sample of peripheral blood. The chain's CDR3 is CAISETTSNEQFF. In DNA, the CDR3 is TGTGCCATCAGTGAGACTACCTCCAATGAGCAGTTCTTC.